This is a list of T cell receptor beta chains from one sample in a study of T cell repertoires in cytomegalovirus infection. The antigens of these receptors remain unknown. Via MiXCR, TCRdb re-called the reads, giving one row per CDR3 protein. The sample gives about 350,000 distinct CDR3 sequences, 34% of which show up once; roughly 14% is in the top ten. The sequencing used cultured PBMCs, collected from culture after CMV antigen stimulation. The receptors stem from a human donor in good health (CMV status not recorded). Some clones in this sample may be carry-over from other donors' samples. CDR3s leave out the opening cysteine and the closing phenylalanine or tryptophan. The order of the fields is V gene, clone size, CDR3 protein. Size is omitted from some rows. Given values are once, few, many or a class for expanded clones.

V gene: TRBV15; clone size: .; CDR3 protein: ATSRGPGTGDTGELF
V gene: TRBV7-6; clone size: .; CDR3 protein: ASSKGTGGGNQPQH
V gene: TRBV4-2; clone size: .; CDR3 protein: ASSQFLGNTEAF
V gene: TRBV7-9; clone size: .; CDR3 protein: ASSSLQGAGQPQH
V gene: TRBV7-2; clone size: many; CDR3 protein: ASSFQAGGVETQY
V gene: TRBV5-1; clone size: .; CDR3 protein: ASSESTRGETQY
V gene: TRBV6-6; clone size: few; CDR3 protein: ASSPDPYTEAF
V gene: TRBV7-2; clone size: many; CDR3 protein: ASSPKPLAPGGTDTQY
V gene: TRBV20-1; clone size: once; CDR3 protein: SEQPQGGTEAF
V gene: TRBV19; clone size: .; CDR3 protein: ASSTKAGTYEQY
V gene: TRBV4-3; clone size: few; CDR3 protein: ASSQDGGISPLH
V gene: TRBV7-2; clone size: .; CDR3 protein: ASSLVWLAAYEQY
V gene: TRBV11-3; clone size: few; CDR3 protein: ASSLVAGGPYHNEQF
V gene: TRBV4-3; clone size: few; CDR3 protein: ASSQVLGGNQPQH
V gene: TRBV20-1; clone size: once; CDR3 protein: SARKGQGSGNSPLH
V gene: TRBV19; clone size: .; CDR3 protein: ASSMIPGANEQF
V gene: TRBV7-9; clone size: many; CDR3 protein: ASSLSAGLDTQY
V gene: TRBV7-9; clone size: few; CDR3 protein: ASSPPTGAQETQY
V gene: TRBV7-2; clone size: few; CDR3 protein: ASSLRPSYNEQF
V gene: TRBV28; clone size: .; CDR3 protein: ASTLSGKNTEAF
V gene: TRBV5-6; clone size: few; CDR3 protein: ASSSLTGYYEQY
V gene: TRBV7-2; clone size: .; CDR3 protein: ASSNPSGSRTDTQY
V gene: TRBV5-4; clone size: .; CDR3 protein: ASSLPGPSTDTQY
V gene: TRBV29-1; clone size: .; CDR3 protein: SVETRQGGTEAF
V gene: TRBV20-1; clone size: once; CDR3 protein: SARDGTSGTDTQY
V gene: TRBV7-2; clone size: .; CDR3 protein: ASSLAGLAGVEQF
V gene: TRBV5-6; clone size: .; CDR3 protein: ASSIDNAYEQY
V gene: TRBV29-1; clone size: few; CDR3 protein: SVEDATEAF
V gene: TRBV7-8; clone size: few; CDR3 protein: ASSQRRESGEQF
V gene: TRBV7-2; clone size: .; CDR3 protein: ASSLGGGHNQPQH
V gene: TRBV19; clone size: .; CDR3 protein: ASSPPQGGYT
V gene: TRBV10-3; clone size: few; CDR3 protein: AISGENFQPQH
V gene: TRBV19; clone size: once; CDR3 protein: ASSPKAGGNTEAF
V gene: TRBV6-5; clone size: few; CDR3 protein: ASSSTRSSGNTIY
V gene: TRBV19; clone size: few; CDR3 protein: ASSVAGGGPYEQY
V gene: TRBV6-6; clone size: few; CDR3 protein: ASSYAGDRSYEQY
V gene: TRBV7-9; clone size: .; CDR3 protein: ASSDRAGGADT
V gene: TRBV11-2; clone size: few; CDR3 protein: ASSPSRRDTQY
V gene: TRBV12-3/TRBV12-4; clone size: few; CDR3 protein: ASTELAGETQY
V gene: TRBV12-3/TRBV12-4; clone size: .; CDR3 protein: ASRKAGDMGEKLF
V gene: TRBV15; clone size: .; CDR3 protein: ATSGDLVRAQETQY
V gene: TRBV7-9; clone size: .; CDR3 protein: ASSLNLAGSSGNTIY
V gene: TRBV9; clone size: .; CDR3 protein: ASSVDPRRGNEQF
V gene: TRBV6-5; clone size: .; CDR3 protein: ASSYEGSNTEAF
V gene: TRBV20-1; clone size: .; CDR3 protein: SAKGGSFSYGYT
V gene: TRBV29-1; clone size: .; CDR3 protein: SVPFEGAWTDTQY
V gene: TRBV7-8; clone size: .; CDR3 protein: ASSPGQGSGYT